The entry below describes one TCR beta chain. Antigen: not known. The donors (healthy individuals) were bone marrow donors. The data stem from a study of cytomegalovirus exposure and HLA in healthy donors. On the study more broadly: The early release's HLA-typed donors yielded some 85 million unique TCRs.

Primers for the PCR totalled 60 Vbeta and 13 Jbeta. Original analysis: A follow-up analysis tallied 60 million to 85 million unique TCR beta chains, approximately 11 million shared. Profiling relied on immunoSEQ multiplex PCR, and the TCRdb table lists in-frame clones only, not all of them. That table furnishes V, J and clone size, whereas the DNA furnished D and trimming. The sample shows some 130,000 clones, 79% of them seen only once. Study-wide points: Within the data, a cluster of highly shared sequence variants was likely a sequencing artifact.

CDR3 length: 15 residues. CDR1 is KGHSH and CDR2 is LQKENI in the germline V gene. The V and J ends lost 3 bases and 1 base respectively, with 9 bases between them. This TCR was recovered from a man younger than 35 in good health and CMV-seronegative. Source material: PBMCs. The V gene is TRBV18, the J gene TRBJ2-2; D gene uncertain. The CDR3 region is CASSPRQGNTGELFF. In DNA, the CDR3 is TGTGCCAGCTCACCGCGGCAAGGGAACACCGGGGAGCTGTTTTTT.